This is a list of T cell receptor beta chains from one sample in a study of control samples from healthy donors and cancer patients. Produced via immunoSEQ multiplex PCR; TCRdb's table is partial and in-frame only. The repertoire includes tens of thousands of clones, nearly 90% of them detected once, and about 6.5% sits in the top ten. Sequenced sample: PBMCs. Receptors were obtained from a man in his sixties with colorectal cancer. The CDR3 runs from the conserved cysteine through the conserved F or W.

v_gene	CDR3aa
TRBV29-1	CSVEYRGPKYEQYF
TRBV11-3	CASSLGPGEQYF
TRBV6-6	CASSYPTSSTEAFF
TRBV7-9	CASSSPSGSSNTEAFF
TRBV5-1	CASHREGNYGYTF
TRBV7-2	CASSSRANYGYTF
TRBV11-3	CASSPDTSETQYF
TRBV4-3	CASSQDWRGYQETQYF
TRBV29-1	CSACGRGGSPYQETQYF
TRBV24-1	CATSEFPPRTPNYGYTF
TRBV27	CASSPRASGGDTQYF
TRBV6-5	CASRVAGGPLDTQYF
TRBV28	CASSLTGAANQPQHF
TRBV5-1	CASSPPGGLETQYF
TRBV3-1/TRBV3-2	CASSAIRGWPHNEQFF
TRBV13	CASRSLRQKASGNTIYF